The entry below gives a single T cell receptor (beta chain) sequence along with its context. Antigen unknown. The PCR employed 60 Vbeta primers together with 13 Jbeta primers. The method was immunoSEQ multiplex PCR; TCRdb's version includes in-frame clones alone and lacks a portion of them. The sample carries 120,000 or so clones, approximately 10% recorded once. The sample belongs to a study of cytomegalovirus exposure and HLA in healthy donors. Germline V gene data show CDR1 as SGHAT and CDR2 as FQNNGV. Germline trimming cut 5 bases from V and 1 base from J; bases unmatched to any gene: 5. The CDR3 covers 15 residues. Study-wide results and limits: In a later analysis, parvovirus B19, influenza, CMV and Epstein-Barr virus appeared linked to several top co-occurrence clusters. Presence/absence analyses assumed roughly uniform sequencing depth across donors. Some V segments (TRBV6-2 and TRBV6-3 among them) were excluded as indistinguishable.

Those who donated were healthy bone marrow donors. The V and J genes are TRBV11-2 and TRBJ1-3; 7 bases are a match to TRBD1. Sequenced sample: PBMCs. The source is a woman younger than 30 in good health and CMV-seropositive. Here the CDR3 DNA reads TGTGCCAGCAGCCGTGAGGACAGGTCTGGAAACACCATATATTTT. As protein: CASSREDRSGNTIYF.